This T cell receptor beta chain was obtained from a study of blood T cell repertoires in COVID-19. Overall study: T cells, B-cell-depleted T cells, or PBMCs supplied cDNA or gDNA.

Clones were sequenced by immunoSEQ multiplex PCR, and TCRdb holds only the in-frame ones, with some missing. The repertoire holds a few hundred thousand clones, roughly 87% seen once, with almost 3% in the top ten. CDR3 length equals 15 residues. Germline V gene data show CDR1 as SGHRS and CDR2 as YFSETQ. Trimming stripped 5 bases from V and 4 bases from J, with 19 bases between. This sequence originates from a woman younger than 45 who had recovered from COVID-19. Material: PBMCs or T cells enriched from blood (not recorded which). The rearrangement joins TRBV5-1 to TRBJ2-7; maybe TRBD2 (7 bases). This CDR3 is CASSSRGGPQYEQYF. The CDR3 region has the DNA TGCGCCAGCAGTTCCCGCGGGGGCCCCCAGTACGAGCAGTACTTC.